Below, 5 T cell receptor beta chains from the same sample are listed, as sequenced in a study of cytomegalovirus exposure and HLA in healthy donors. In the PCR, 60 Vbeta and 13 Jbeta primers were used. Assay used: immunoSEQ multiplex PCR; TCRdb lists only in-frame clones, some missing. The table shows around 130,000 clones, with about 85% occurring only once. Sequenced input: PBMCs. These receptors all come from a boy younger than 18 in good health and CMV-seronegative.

The CDR3: CASSVGQNSNQPQHF. The CDR3, as DNA: TGTGCCAGCAGCGTGGGACAGAATAGCAATCAGCCCCAGCATTTT. The chain combines TRBV2 with TRBJ1-5, with 7 nucleotides matching TRBD1. The CDR3 totals 15 residues. V was clipped by 6 bases and J by 0 bases; unmatched bases: 5. Germline V CDR1 and CDR2: SNHLY, FYNNEI.

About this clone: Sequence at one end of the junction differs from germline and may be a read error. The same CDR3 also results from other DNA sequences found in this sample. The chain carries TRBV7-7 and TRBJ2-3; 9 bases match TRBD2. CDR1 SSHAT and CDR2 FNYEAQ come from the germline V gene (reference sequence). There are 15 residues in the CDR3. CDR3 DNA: TGTGCTAGCAGCCCTGGACTAGCGTCTCCAGATACGCAGTATTTT. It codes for CASSPGLASPDTQYF.

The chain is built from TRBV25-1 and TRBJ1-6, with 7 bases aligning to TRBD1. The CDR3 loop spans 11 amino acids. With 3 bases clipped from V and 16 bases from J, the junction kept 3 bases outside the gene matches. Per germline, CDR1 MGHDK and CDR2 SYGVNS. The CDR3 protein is CASSETGFLHF. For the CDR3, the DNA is TGTGCCAGCAGTGAGACAGGGTTTCTCCACTTT.

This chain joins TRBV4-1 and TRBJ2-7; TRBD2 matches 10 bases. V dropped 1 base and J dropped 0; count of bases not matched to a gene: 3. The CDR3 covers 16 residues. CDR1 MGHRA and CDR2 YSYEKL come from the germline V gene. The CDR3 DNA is TGCGCCAGCAGCCAAGGGACTAGCGGAATCTCCTACGAGCAGTACTTC. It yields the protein CASSQGTSGISYEQYF.

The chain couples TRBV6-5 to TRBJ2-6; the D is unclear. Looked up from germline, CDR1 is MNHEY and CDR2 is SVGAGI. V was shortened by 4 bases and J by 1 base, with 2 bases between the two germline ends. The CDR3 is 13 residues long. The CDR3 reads CASSLSGANVLTF. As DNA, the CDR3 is TGTGCCAGCAGTTTATCTGGGGCCAACGTCCTGACTTTC.